The clone carrying this T cell receptor (beta chain) was detected only a few times. The antigen remains unidentified. Other DNA sequences in this specimen translate into the identical CDR3. The CDR3 consists of 13 residues. CDR1 and CDR2 (germline): SGHNT, YYREEE (reference sequence). V lost 0 bases and J 7 bases, leaving 10 bases between the germline ends. This entry is derived from a study of cytomegalovirus exposure and HLA in healthy donors. The primer mix had 60 Vbeta and 13 Jbeta primers. The method was immunoSEQ multiplex PCR; TCRdb's version includes in-frame clones alone and lacks a portion of them. Among some 120,000 clones listed, over 8.5% were seen once. Broader study findings: TCR beta V- and J-gene trimming was later associated with a missense DCLRE1C variant. Rare sequences made up most TCRs, while some public TCRs were found in many donors. In a later analysis, DRB1 alleles had the most associated TCRs; HLA-C alleles the fewest.

Donors in the study were healthy people who gave bone marrow. The source material was PBMCs. This receptor was obtained from a woman in her forties in good health and CMV-seropositive. This chain connects TRBV5-4 to TRBJ1-2, with D perhaps matching TRBD1 (5 bases). The CDR3 region is CASSLVGDSGYTF. Written as DNA, the CDR3 is TGTGCCAGCAGCTTGGTCGGGGACTCTGGCTACACCTTC. Supplemented by reference TRBV5-4 and TRBJ1-2, the full variable domain reads ETGVTQSPTHLIKTRGQQVTLRCSSQSGHNTVSWYQQALGQGPQFIFQYYREEENGRGNFPPRFSGLQFPNYSSELNVNALELDDSALYLCASSLVGDSGYTFGSGTRLTVV.